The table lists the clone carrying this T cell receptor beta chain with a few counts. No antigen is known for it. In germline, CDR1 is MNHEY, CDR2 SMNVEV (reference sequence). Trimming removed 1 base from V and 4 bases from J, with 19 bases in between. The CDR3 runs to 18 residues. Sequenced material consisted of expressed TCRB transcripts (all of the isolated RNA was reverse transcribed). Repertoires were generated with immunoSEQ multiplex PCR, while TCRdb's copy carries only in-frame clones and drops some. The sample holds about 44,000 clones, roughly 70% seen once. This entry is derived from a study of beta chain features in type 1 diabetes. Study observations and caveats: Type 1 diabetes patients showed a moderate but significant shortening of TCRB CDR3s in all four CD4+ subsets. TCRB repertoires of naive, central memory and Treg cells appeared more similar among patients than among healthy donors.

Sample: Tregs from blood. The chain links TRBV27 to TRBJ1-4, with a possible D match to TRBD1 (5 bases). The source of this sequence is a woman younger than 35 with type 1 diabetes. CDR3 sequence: CASSLYQSGGTVNEKLFF. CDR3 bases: TGTGCCAGCAGTTTATACCAAAGTGGGGGGACCGTTAATGAAAAACTGTTTTTT.